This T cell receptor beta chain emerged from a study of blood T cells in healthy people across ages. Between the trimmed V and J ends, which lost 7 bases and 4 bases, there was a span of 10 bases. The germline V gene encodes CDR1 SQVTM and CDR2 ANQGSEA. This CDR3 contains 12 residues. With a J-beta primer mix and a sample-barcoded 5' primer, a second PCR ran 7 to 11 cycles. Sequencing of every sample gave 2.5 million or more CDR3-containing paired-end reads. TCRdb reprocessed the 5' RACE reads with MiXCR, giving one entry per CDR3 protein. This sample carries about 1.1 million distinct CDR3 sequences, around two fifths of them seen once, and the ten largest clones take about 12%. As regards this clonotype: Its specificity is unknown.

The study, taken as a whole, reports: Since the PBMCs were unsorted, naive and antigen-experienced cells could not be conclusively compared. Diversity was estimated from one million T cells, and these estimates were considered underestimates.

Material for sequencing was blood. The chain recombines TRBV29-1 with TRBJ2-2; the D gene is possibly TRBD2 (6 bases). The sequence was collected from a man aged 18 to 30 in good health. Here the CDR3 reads CSGGDRTGELFF. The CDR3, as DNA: TGCAGCGGGGGGGATCGCACCGGGGAGCTGTTTTTT.